The 28 T cell receptor beta chains below were found in one sample sequenced in a study of blood T cell repertoires in COVID-19. The assay was immunoSEQ multiplex PCR, and TCRdb's table has in-frame clones only and misses some. The sample consists of 140,000 to 150,000 clones, 87% of them appearing once. Material for sequencing was PBMCs or T cells enriched from blood (not recorded which). The source of these receptors is a man between 60 and 75 years old who had recovered from COVID-19.

The chain joins TRBV28 to TRBJ2-7, with 7 bases lining up with TRBD1. V was clipped by 6 bases and J by 1 base; unmatched bases: 6. This CDR3 is built from 14 residues. Germline V gene sequence: CDR1 MDHEN, CDR2 SYDVKM. The DNA of the CDR3 is TGTGCCAGCAGCCTCAGGGGGTTATCCTACGAGCAGTACTTC. Protein sequence: CASSLRGLSYEQYF.

The chain is built from TRBV28 and TRBJ1-2; 8 bases fit TRBD1. The CDR3 consists of 14 residues. V was pared by 5 bases and J by 5 bases, with 7 bases of the junction left unmatched. The V gene's germline CDR1 is MDHEN and CDR2 SYDVKM. CDR3 protein: CASSPWTGHYGYTF. CDR3 DNA sequence: TGTGCCAGCAGTCCGTGGACAGGGCATTATGGCTACACCTTC.

This chain joins TRBV6-5 and TRBJ2-1, with D possibly matching TRBD1 (6 bases). CDR1 and CDR2 (germline): MNHEY, SVGAGI. V shed 7 bases and J shed 6 bases, with 19 bases lying between them. The CDR3 runs 15 residues. CDR3 residues: CASTPVTGPFNEQFF. The CDR3 nucleotides read TGTGCCAGCACCCCGGTAACAGGGCCTTTCAATGAGCAGTTCTTC.

The chain combines TRBV5-1 with TRBJ1-2, with D perhaps TRBD1 (5 bases). CDR1 is SGHRS and CDR2 is YFSETQ in the germline V gene. V lost 1 base and J 1 base, leaving 8 bases between the germline ends. This CDR3 contains 14 residues. Written as DNA, the CDR3 is TGCGCCAGCAGCTTGAGCAGGGATAACTATGGCTACACCTTC. This translates into CASSLSRDNYGYTF.

The chain uses TRBV2 and TRBJ1-2; 8 bases line up with TRBD1. CDR1 and CDR2 from the germline V gene are SNHLY and FYNNEI. The junction had 13 bases not matched to a gene; V was cut back by 8 bases and J by 8 bases. This CDR3 comprises 14 residues. The CDR3, as DNA: TGTGCCAGCGGGGACCGGCAGGGGGCGCTGGGCTACACCTTC. Amino acids: CASGDRQGALGYTF.

The V gene is TRBV7-9, the J gene TRBJ1-5; D gene uncertain. Germline V CDR1 and CDR2: SEHNR, FQNEAQ (reference sequence). This CDR3 comprises 13 residues. Trimming shortened V by 5 bases and J by 7 bases, and 12 bases separated the two germline ends. CDR3 in amino acids: CASSPYTGQPQHF. CDR3 in DNA: TGTGCCAGCAGCCCCTACACGGGGCAGCCCCAGCATTTT.

The chain combines TRBV7-9 with TRBJ2-7; 10 bases fit TRBD2. The germline gives CDR1 SEHNR, CDR2 FQNEAQ (reference sequence). The CDR3 spans 14 residues. Trimming removed 10 bases from V and 4 bases from J; junction bases left unmatched: 10. CDR3 nucleotides: TGTGCCAACAGTGAGCGGGAGGGCCTGTACGAGCAGTACTTC. This encodes CANSEREGLYEQYF. Combining the CDR3 with reference TRBV7-9 and TRBJ2-7 gives the whole variable domain DTGVSQNPRHKITKRGQNVTFRCDPISEHNRLYWYRQTLGQGPEFLTYFQNEAQLEKSRLLSDRFSAERPKGSFSTLEIQRTEQGDSAMYLCANSEREGLYEQYFGPGTRLTVT.

This clone came up once. This chain connects TRBV7-8 to TRBJ1-6; TRBD1 is a possible D gene (5 bases). Germline V lookup: CDR1 SGHVS, CDR2 FQNEAQ. The CDR3 covers 16 residues. V lost 5 bases and J 8 bases, leaving 19 bases between the germline ends. The CDR3 sequence: CASSPTRDSFDSPLHF. CDR3 bases: TGTGCCAGCAGCCCCACCAGGGATTCTTTCGATTCACCCCTCCACTTT. Supplemented by reference TRBV7-8 and TRBJ1-6, the full variable domain reads GAGVSQSPRYKVAKRGQDVALRCDPISGHVSLFWYQQALGQGPEFLTYFQNEAQLDKSGLPSDRFFAERPEGSVSTLKIQRTQQEDSAVYLCASSPTRDSFDSPLHFGNGTRLTVT.

This clone appeared a few times. This chain joins TRBV3-1 (or the pseudogene TRBV3-2) and TRBJ1-3; a possible D gene is TRBD1 (5 bases). Germline V gene sequence: CDR1 LGHDT, CDR2 YNNKEL (reference sequence). This CDR3 is 15 amino acids long. Deletions cut 3 bases from V and 0 bases from J, with 9 bases between. The CDR3 is CASSHRQRSGNTIYF. DNA of the CDR3: TGTGCCAGCAGCCACCGACAGCGCTCTGGAAACACCATATATTTT.

The V call is TRBV12-3 or TRBV12-4, the J call TRBJ2-2; D is unresolved. The CDR3 contains 11 residues. The V end lost 6 bases, the J end lost 10 bases, and 9 bases lay between the germline ends. DNA of the CDR3: TGTGCCAGCAGCCCACTCGCGGAGCTGTTTTTT. This gives the protein CASSPLAELFF.

The rearrangement uses TRBV6-5 and TRBJ2-3; 9 bases are a match to TRBD2. After removal of 3 bases from V and 5 bases from J, the junction contained 6 bases not matched to a gene. From germline, CDR1 is MNHEY and CDR2 SVGAGI. This CDR3 is built from 15 residues. The CDR3 DNA is TGTGCCAGCAGTTATGGACTAGCGAATGTAGATACGCAGTATTTT. Translated, it gives CASSYGLANVDTQYF.

The V and J genes are TRBV29-1 and TRBJ2-3; D not certain. The CDR3 sequence is 15 residues long. The V end was cut by 6 bases, the J end by 2 bases, with 18 bases between. Germline CDR1 is SQVTM and CDR2 is ANQGSEA. The CDR3 is CSVLSPSDSTDTQYF. CDR3 DNA: TGCAGCGTCCTAAGCCCGAGTGACTCCACAGATACGCAGTATTTT.

The V call is TRBV12-3 or TRBV12-4, the J call TRBJ2-7; possibly TRBD2 for D (5 bases). The ends were cut back, 5 bases at V and 6 bases at J, with 8 bases in the middle. The CDR3 spans 11 residues. The CDR3 spells CASSALGEQYF. CDR3 bases: TGTGCCAGCAGTGCACTAGGCGAGCAGTACTTC.

This chain connects TRBV6-1 to TRBJ1-3; D is unresolved. The CDR3 is 14 residues long. Trimming stripped 3 bases from V and 0 bases from J, with 6 bases between. Germline V CDR1 and CDR2: MNHNS, SASEGT. The CDR3 is CASSDRSSGNTIYF. CDR3 nucleotides: TGTGCCAGCAGTGATAGAAGCTCTGGAAACACCATATATTTT.

This chain connects TRBV6-6 to TRBJ2-7; TRBD1 agrees at 9 bases. Looked up from germline, CDR1 is MNHNY and CDR2 is SVGAGI (reference sequence). The CDR3 spans 13 residues. J gave up 7 bases and V 5 bases, and 6 bases lay outside the gene matches. The CDR3 DNA sequence: TGTGCCAGCAGTGCCGGGACAGGGAAGGAGCAGTACTTC. This codes for CASSAGTGKEQYF.

The chain recombines TRBV7-6 with TRBJ2-7, with D perhaps matching TRBD2 (5 bases). The V gene lost 3 bases and the J gene lost 3 bases, with 12 bases spanning the gap. The CDR3 has 14 amino acids. The germline V gene has CDR1 SGHVS and CDR2 FNYEAQ. CDR3 nucleotide sequence: TGTGCCAGCAGCTTCCTGGGAGACGGCTACGAGCAGTACTTC. Its protein product is CASSFLGDGYEQYF.

The rearrangement uses TRBV7-3 and TRBJ2-2; 7 bases agree with TRBD1. The CDR3 sequence is 17 residues long. The V segment lost 2 bases and the J segment 7 bases; nucleotides outside the gene matches: 13. Germline V gives CDR1 SGHTA, CDR2 FQGTGA. This chain's CDR3 is CASSLYRRQGRNGELFF. The CDR3 DNA follows: TGTGCCAGCAGCTTATATAGAAGACAGGGAAGGAACGGGGAGCTGTTTTTT.

The chain links TRBV30 to TRBJ2-3, with D possibly TRBD2 on 5 matching bases. Germline V lookup: CDR1 GTSNPN, CDR2 SVGIG (reference sequence). V dropped 1 base and J dropped 5 bases, with 10 bases sitting between them. CDR3 length: 13 amino acids. The CDR3 DNA is TGTGCCTGGAGTGGGCCGGGAAGAGATACGCAGTATTTT. Its protein is CAWSGPGRDTQYF.

The chain combines TRBV2 with TRBJ2-1, with 7 bases matching TRBD1. Germline assignment: CDR1 SNHLY and CDR2 FYNNEI. This CDR3 has 15 residues. V lost 2 bases and J lost 5; bases outside the gene matches: 6. Here the CDR3 DNA reads TGTGCCAGCAGTGAAACGAGGGGGCCGAACAATGAGCAGTTCTTC. Translating gives CASSETRGPNNEQFF.

This chain links TRBV28 with TRBJ2-5; D is perhaps TRBD2 (6 bases). V was pared by 3 bases and J by 3 bases, with 11 bases between. The germline CDR1 and CDR2 sequences are MDHEN and SYDVKM. The CDR3 is 14 amino acids. Written as DNA, the CDR3 is TGTGCCAGCAGTTTCGGCGGGGCTGAAGAGACCCAGTACTTC. It is translated as CASSFGGAEETQYF.

The rearrangement uses TRBV28 and TRBJ1-2; 7 positions match TRBD1. Germline loops: CDR1 MDHEN, CDR2 SYDVKM. V lost 5 bases and J lost 4; bases outside the gene matches: 13. The CDR3 has 16 residues. The chain's CDR3 is CASSPIAGTVGYGYTF. CDR3 nucleotide sequence: TGTGCCAGCAGTCCGATTGCGGGGACAGTAGGCTATGGCTACACCTTC.

The rearrangement joins TRBV10-3 to TRBJ2-3, with 9 bases fitting TRBD2. The J segment lost 1 base and the V segment lost 2 bases, leaving 4 bases of the junction unmatched. The CDR3 runs 16 residues. The V gene's germline CDR1 is ENHRY and CDR2 SYGVKD. The CDR3 region has the DNA TGTGCCATCAGTGAGGCACGACTAGCGGGCACAGATACGCAGTATTTT. As protein: CAISEARLAGTDTQYF.

This rearrangement joins TRBV7-8 to TRBJ2-3; D is unclear. Germline lookup yields CDR1 SGHVS and CDR2 FQNEAQ. The CDR3 sequence is 13 residues long. Trimming took off 5 bases at V and 2 bases at J, with 8 bases between the two ends. CDR3 in DNA: TGTGCCAGCAGCCGAATAATCACAGATACGCAGTATTTT. Its translation: CASSRIITDTQYF.

This chain uses TRBV27 with TRBJ2-1; TRBD1 agrees at 9 bases. The CDR3 has 15 amino acids. V lost 6 bases to trimming and J lost 9 bases; unmatched junction nucleotides: 12. Germline V gene lookup returns CDR1 MNHEY and CDR2 SMNVEV (reference sequence). In DNA, the CDR3 is TGTGCCAGCAGCCCAAAGCGGGACAGGGTGATTGAGCAGTTCTTC. It encodes CASSPKRDRVIEQFF.

This chain uses TRBV7-8 with TRBJ1-2, with D perhaps TRBD1 (6 bases). The CDR3 runs to 14 residues. Trimming took off 4 bases at V and 1 base at J, with 10 bases between the two ends. Germline CDR1 reads SGHVS; CDR2 reads FQNEAQ. CDR3 in DNA: TGTGCCAGCAGCTCGGGACACCGTAACTATGGCTACACCTTC. This gives the protein CASSSGHRNYGYTF.

This clone has just a few counts. The chain carries TRBV9 and TRBJ2-3, with 7 bases that match TRBD2. The CDR3 is made up of 15 amino acids. Germline assignment: CDR1 SGDLS and CDR2 YYNGEE. Trimming cost V 4 bases and J 2 bases; bases outside gene matches: 7. The CDR3 bases are TGTGCCAGCAGCCCACGGGAGGTCGTCACAGATACGCAGTATTTT. This sequence encodes CASSPREVVTDTQYF.

V is TRBV5-1 and J is TRBJ2-5; weak D call: TRBD2 (5 bases). Germline V gives CDR1 SGHRS, CDR2 YFSETQ. The CDR3 sequence is 14 residues long. Trimming took 2 bases from V and 0 from J, leaving 8 bases between them. In DNA, the CDR3 is TGCGCCAGCAGCTTTGGGGAGAACCAAGAGACCCAGTACTTC. This encodes CASSFGENQETQYF.

The chain links TRBV13 to TRBJ2-7, with 9 bases lining up with TRBD1. The V segment lost 5 bases and the J segment 4 bases; nucleotides outside the gene matches: 12. Germline CDR1 PRHDT, CDR2 FYEKMQ (reference sequence). The CDR3 runs to 16 residues. The chain's CDR3 is CASSPSSGQGFYEQYF. CDR3 nucleotides: TGTGCCAGCAGCCCTAGTTCGGGACAGGGCTTTTACGAGCAGTACTTC.